This TCR beta chain was captured in a study of Graves' ophthalmopathy and Graves' hyperthyroidism. Background on the study: Peripheral blood sampling preceded any treatment and occurred at initial diagnosis.

V lost 1 base and J lost 5, with 11 bases in between. This CDR3 has 15 amino acids. CDR1 is SGHVS and CDR2 is FQNEAQ in the germline V gene. RNA transcripts served as template for amplifying TCR beta CDR3 sequences. The first-round RT-PCR employed HTBI primers together with the Qiagen OneStep RT-PCR kit. A multiplex PCR was then performed as the second round. TCRdb re-called the multiplex PCR reads with MiXCR, one entry per CDR3 protein. The sample gives 35,000 to 45,000 distinct CDR3 sequences, about half of which show up once; about 28% is in the top ten. Sequenced input: peripheral blood. This sequence was found in an adult woman with stable Graves' hyperthyroidism. The chain combines TRBV7-8 with TRBJ2-2, with D maybe TRBD2 (6 bases). The CDR3 loop is CASSLGGERTGELFF. The CDR3 region has the DNA TGTGCCAGCAGCTTAGGCGGGGAGAGGACCGGGGAGCTGTTTTTT.